This entry lists 22 T cell receptor beta chains sequenced from one sample in a study of T cells in Graves' hyperthyroidism and ophthalmopathy. Template material for amplifying TCR beta CDR3 regions consisted of RNA transcripts. When the TCR CDR3 underwent first-round RT-PCR, the HTBI primer set was used. TCRdb reprocessed the multiplex PCR reads via MiXCR and lists one record per CDR3 protein. The table lists 500,000 to 700,000 distinct CDR3 sequences, roughly 17% of them singletons. Specimen: blood. The source of these receptors is a woman under 30 with Graves' hyperthyroidism.

This clonotype showed up many times. Here the CDR3 DNA reads TGTGCCAGCATGAACCTCGGAGGGACTAGCGGGCAAATTTTCTACGAGCAGTACTTC. Amino acid sequence: CASMNLGGTSGQIFYEQYF. The chain uses TRBV28 and TRBJ2-7; 12 bases line up with TRBD2. The CDR3 totals 19 residues. The germline CDR1 and CDR2 sequences are MDHEN and SYDVKM. The V segment lost 7 bases and the J segment 3 bases; nucleotides outside the gene matches: 19.

The chain combines TRBV7-9 with TRBJ1-1; D call uncertain. This CDR3 region has 12 residues. Germline assignment: CDR1 SEHNR and CDR2 FQNEAQ (reference sequence). The ends were cut back, 4 bases at V and 11 bases at J, with 14 bases in the middle. CDR3 sequence: CASSWGKEAAFF. The CDR3 DNA sequence: TGTGCCAGCAGCTGGGGTAAGGAAGCGGCTTTCTTT.

This clonotype was seen many times. The DNA of the CDR3 is TGTGCCAGCAGTGCACCAGGGGGCTCCTACAATGAGCAGTTCTTC. This translates into CASSAPGGSYNEQFF. The chain recombines TRBV2 with TRBJ2-1, with 7 nucleotides matching TRBD1. In germline, CDR1 is SNHLY, CDR2 FYNNEI. V was pared by 4 bases and J by 0 bases, with 3 bases of the junction left unmatched. The CDR3 extends over 15 amino acids. The whole variable domain, filled in from reference TRBV2 and TRBJ2-1, reads EPEVTQTPSHQVTQMGQEVILRCVPISNHLYFYWYRQILGQKVEFLVSFYNNEISEKSEIFDDQFSVERPDGSNFTLKIRSTKLEDSAMYFCASSAPGGSYNEQFFGPGTRLTVL.

This sequence joins TRBV7-2 and TRBJ2-1; 12 bases line up with TRBD2. The CDR3 loop spans 15 amino acids. Germline V CDR1 and CDR2: SGHTA, FQGNSA. Germline trimming cut 4 bases from V and 10 bases from J; bases unmatched to any gene: 8. The CDR3 DNA reads as TGTGCCAGCAGCTACCTAGCGGGAGGGCCACAGGAGCAGTTCTTC. Protein: CASSYLAGGPQEQFF. The full variable domain, completed using reference TRBV7-2 and TRBJ2-1, is GAGVSQSPSNKVTEKGKDVELRCDPISGHTALYWYRQSLGQGLEFLIYFQGNSAPDKSGLPSDRFSAERTGGSVSTLTIQRTQQEDSAVYLCASSYLAGGPQEQFFGPGTRLTVL.

This clonotype was counted at least ten times. The CDR3 reads CARQGSLNTEAFF. The DNA of the CDR3 is TGTGCCAGACAGGGGTCCCTGAACACTGAAGCTTTCTTT. The chain links TRBV2 to TRBJ1-1, with 7 positions matching TRBD1. Germline trimming cut 9 bases from V and 0 bases from J; bases unmatched to any gene: 4. The CDR3 runs to 13 residues. Per the germline V gene, CDR1 is SNHLY and CDR2 is FYNNEI.

This clonotype was seen only a few times. The V and J genes are TRBV19 and TRBJ2-6, with 12 bases lining up with TRBD2. Germline CDR1 and CDR2: LNHDA and SQIVND (reference sequence). Trimming cost V 5 bases and J 3 bases; bases outside gene matches: 11. The CDR3 is 19 amino acids. This CDR3 is CASSLPRLAGDGGANVLTF. The CDR3 DNA is TGTGCCAGTAGTTTACCCCGACTAGCGGGGGACGGTGGGGCCAACGTCCTGACTTTC.

The DNA for the CDR3 is TGTGCCAGCAGCTCTCGATTCCCCGGGTTAAAACCCCCCGGGGAGCTGTTTTTT. Protein product: CASSSRFPGLKPPGELFF. The chain carries TRBV11-2 and TRBJ2-2; D ambiguous. Germline-derived CDR1 and CDR2 are SGHAT and FQNNGV. The CDR3 runs 18 residues. Trimming cost V 4 bases and J 6 bases, with 24 bases left between them.

This clonotype was picked up many times. The chain is built from TRBV12-5 and TRBJ1-2, with a possible D match to TRBD1 (6 bases). Trimming shortened V by 2 bases and J by 4 bases, and 11 bases separated the two germline ends. The CDR3 has 14 amino acids. Germline-derived CDR1 and CDR2 are LGHNT and FRNRAP. The DNA of the CDR3 is TGTGCTAGTGGTTTGCTGGGGGGCGGCTATGGCTACACCTTC. As protein: CASGLLGGGYGYTF.

The chain employs TRBV6-9 and TRBJ1-2, with TRBD1 matching 7 bases. Per the germline V gene, CDR1 is MNHGY and CDR2 is SVAAGI. The length of the CDR3 is 14 residues. J gave up 4 bases and V 6 bases, and 8 bases lay outside the gene matches. The CDR3, as DNA: TGTGCCAGCAGGTACAGGGGATGGGCCTATGGCTACACCTTC. Amino acids: CASRYRGWAYGYTF.

This clonotype was seen a few times. The J gene is TRBJ2-2, the V gene TRBV6-1, with D perhaps matching TRBD2 (6 bases). With 2 bases removed from V and 7 bases from J, the gap between germline ends came to 11 bases. The CDR3 totals 14 residues. Germline V gene data show CDR1 as MNHNS and CDR2 as SASEGT. CDR3 nucleotides: TGTGCCAGCAGTGAAAGGCGGGGTTTCGGGGAGCTGTTTTTT. Its protein product is CASSERRGFGELFF.

The V gene is TRBV29-1, the J gene TRBJ2-7; D uncertain. The germline V gene has CDR1 SQVTM and CDR2 ANQGSEA. The V end lost 4 bases, the J end lost 2 bases, and 12 bases lay between the germline ends. CDR3 length equals 13 residues. CDR3 loop: CSVALTDAYEQYF. The CDR3 DNA reads as TGCAGCGTTGCCCTGACGGATGCCTACGAGCAGTACTTC.

This clonotype appeared a few times. The CDR3 region is CASSFLDRAGDTEAFF. CDR3 DNA sequence: TGTGCCAGCAGTTTCCTCGACAGGGCGGGGGACACTGAAGCTTTCTTT. The chain employs TRBV27 and TRBJ1-1; 7 bases map to TRBD1. Germline lookup yields CDR1 MNHEY and CDR2 SMNVEV (reference sequence). The CDR3 is made up of 16 amino acids. V was pared by 3 bases and J by 3 bases, with 10 bases of the junction left unmatched.

The sample holds many counts of this clonotype. The gene calls are TRBV6-2 or TRBV6-3 and TRBJ1-5, with D unresolved. V was shortened by 2 bases and J by 4 bases, with 15 bases between the two germline ends. Germline-derived CDR1 and CDR2 are MNHEY and SVGEGT. CDR3 size: 16 residues. In DNA form, the CDR3 reads TGTGCCAGCAGTTACGACTACAGCGCAACTAATCAGCCCCAGCATTTT. It codes for CASSYDYSATNQPQHF.

This clonotype was detected only a few times. The V and J genes are TRBV12-3 or TRBV12-4 and TRBJ2-1; 9 nucleotides line up with TRBD1. J gave up 8 bases and V 6 bases, and 11 bases lay outside the gene matches. The CDR3 loop spans 15 amino acids. The CDR3 sequence is CASRGQGFPGYEQFF. The CDR3 DNA follows: TGTGCCAGCAGGGGACAGGGATTCCCGGGGTATGAGCAGTTCTTC.

The J gene is TRBJ2-2, the V gene TRBV12-5; no clear D. Germline V gene sequence: CDR1 LGHNT, CDR2 FRNRAP. This CDR3 contains 14 residues. V lost 2 bases, J lost 7 bases, and 11 bases lay in between. The CDR3 coding sequence is TGTGCTAGTGGTTTGATCGGGCAGTACGGGGAGCTGTTTTTT. This encodes CASGLIGQYGELFF.

In its sample, this clonotype was seen many times. The chain carries TRBV5-1 and TRBJ2-1, with 8 nucleotides matching TRBD2. The CDR3 is 15 amino acids. Unmatched junction bases numbered 7, after V lost 0 bases and J lost 8 bases. Looked up from germline, CDR1 is SGHRS and CDR2 is YFSETQ. In DNA form, the CDR3 reads TGCGCCAGCAGCTTGGGACTAGCGAGAACGGATGAGCAGTTCTTC. Translating gives CASSLGLARTDEQFF.

This clonotype was picked up many times. V and J are TRBV28 and TRBJ2-5; D possibly corresponds to TRBD2 (6 bases). The CDR3 runs to 15 residues. The germline V and J ends were trimmed by 2 bases and 3 bases, with 13 bases remaining between them. CDR1 is MDHEN, CDR2 SYDVKM, per germline. The CDR3 nucleotides read TGTGCCAGCAGTTTAGATTCCAGGGAGGAAGAGACCCAGTACTTC. Amino acid sequence: CASSLDSREEETQYF.

This chain links TRBV11-1 with TRBJ2-3, with D unresolved. Germline V gives CDR1 SGHAT, CDR2 FQDESV (reference sequence). V was pared by 1 base and J by 2 bases, with 10 bases between. CDR3 length: 15 residues. CDR3 region: CASSLDGDFTDTQYF. The DNA of the CDR3 is TGTGCCAGCAGCTTAGATGGGGATTTCACAGATACGCAGTATTTT.

The table lists this clonotype with many counts. The gene calls are TRBV7-8 and TRBJ1-1; unclear D gene. With 5 bases removed from V and 6 bases from J, the gap between germline ends came to 13 bases. This CDR3 region has 13 residues. The germline gives CDR1 SGHVS, CDR2 FQNEAQ. The CDR3 sequence is CASSLIKVSEAFF. In DNA form, the CDR3 reads TGTGCCAGCAGCCTAATTAAGGTCTCTGAAGCTTTCTTT.

This clonotype has a count of ten or more. For the CDR3, the DNA is TGTGCCAGCTCACCTTTAGGGGAGGGCAATCAGCCCCAGCATTTT. This encodes CASSPLGEGNQPQHF. The chain has TRBV18 and TRBJ1-5; a possible D gene is TRBD1 (5 bases). The V gene lost 3 bases and the J gene lost 2 bases, with 11 bases spanning the gap. This CDR3 contains 15 residues. Germline values: CDR1 KGHSH, CDR2 LQKENI.

This clonotype was seen ten or more times. One end of the junction does not line up with germline, which may come from a read error. This chain connects TRBV5-1 to TRBJ2-1, with 13 bases identical to TRBD2. Germline V gene data show CDR1 as SGHRS and CDR2 as YFSETQ. The CDR3 covers 20 residues. The CDR3: CASTLPRQGAGLAGVGEQFF. In nucleotides, the CDR3 is TGCGCCAGCACCTTGCCACGACAGGGGGCTGGACTAGCGGGAGTTGGTGAGCAGTTCTTC.

The table lists this clonotype with a few counts. In DNA form, the CDR3 reads TGCAGCGTTGGTTGGGATTCACCCCTCCACTTT. Amino acids: CSVGWDSPLHF. The J gene is TRBJ1-6, the V gene TRBV29-1; no definite D call. This CDR3 contains 11 residues. CDR1 SQVTM and CDR2 ANQGSEA come from the germline V gene. V was cut by 4 bases and J by 8 bases, with 6 bases left in between.